The clone carrying this T cell receptor beta chain was counted at least ten times. The antigen remains undetermined. The investigators amplified TCR beta CDR3 regions from RNA transcripts. TCR CDR3 underwent first-round RT-PCR with the HTBI primer set. TCRdb itself ran the multiplex PCR reads through MiXCR, one entry per CDR3 protein. The sample shows 300,000 to 450,000 distinct CDR3 sequences, roughly 14% of them seen only once. Exclusion of patients followed from uncontrolled infection, other autoimmune disease, pregnancy or lactation. The study based diagnoses on clinical symptoms, serum thyroxine and TRAb, thyroid ultrasound and orbital computed tomography. Germline assignment: CDR1 SGHRS and CDR2 YFSETQ. The CDR3 spans 15 residues. Trimming took 3 bases from V and 5 from J; bases not matched to a gene: 10. This entry is derived from a study of T cells in Graves' hyperthyroidism and ophthalmopathy. Overall study context: Peripheral blood samples were taken at initial diagnosis, prior to any treatment. Study-level findings and limits: Most expanded thyroid clonotypes above 0.001 recurred in blood.

The rearrangement links TRBV5-1 to TRBJ2-7; 8 nucleotides line up with TRBD2. This sequence originates from a woman aged 25 to 39 with Graves' ophthalmopathy. The sequenced sample was blood. The CDR3 nucleotides read TGCGCCAGCAGCTCAGAGCGGGGGACCCACCACGAGCAGTACTTC. This sequence encodes CASSSERGTHHEQYF.